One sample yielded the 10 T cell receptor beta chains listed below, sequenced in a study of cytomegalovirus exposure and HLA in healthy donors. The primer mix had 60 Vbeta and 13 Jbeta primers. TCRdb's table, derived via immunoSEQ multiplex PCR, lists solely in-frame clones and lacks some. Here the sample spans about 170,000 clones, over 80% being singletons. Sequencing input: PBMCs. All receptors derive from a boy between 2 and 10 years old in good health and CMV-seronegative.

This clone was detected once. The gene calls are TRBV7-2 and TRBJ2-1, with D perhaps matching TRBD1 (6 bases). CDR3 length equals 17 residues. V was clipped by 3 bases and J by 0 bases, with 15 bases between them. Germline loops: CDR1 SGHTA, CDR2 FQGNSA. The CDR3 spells CASSFLWGPSSYNEQFF. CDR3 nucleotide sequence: TGTGCCAGCAGCTTCCTTTGGGGGCCGAGCTCCTACAATGAGCAGTTCTTC. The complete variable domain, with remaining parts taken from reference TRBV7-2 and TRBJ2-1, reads GAGVSQSPSNKVTEKGKDVELRCDPISGHTALYWYRQSLGQGLEFLIYFQGNSAPDKSGLPSDRFSAERTGGSVSTLTIQRTQQEDSAVYLCASSFLWGPSSYNEQFFGPGTRLTVL.

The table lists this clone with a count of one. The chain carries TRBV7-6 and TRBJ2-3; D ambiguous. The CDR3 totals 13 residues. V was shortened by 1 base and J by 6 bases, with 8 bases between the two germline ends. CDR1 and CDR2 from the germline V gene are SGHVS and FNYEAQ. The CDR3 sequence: CASSLVGQDTQYF. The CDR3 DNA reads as TGTGCCAGCAGCTTAGTTGGCCAGGATACGCAGTATTTT.

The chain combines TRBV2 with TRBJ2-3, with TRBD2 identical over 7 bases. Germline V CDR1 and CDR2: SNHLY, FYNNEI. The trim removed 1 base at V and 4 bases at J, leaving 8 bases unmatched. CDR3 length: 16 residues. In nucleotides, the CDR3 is TGTGCCAGCAGTGAAGTTAGGACTAGGTGGGCAGATACGCAGTATTTT. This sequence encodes CASSEVRTRWADTQYF.

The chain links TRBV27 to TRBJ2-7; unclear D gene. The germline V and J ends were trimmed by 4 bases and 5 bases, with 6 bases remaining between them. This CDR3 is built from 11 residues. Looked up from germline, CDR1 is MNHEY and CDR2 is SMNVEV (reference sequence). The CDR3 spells CASSSGHEQYF. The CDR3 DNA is TGTGCCAGCAGTTCAGGCCACGAGCAGTACTTC.

This chain's CDR3 is CASSLAGGYNEQFF. CDR3 DNA: TGTGCCAGCAGCTTAGCGGGGGGGTACAATGAGCAGTTCTTC. The chain links TRBV11-3 to TRBJ2-1; 8 nucleotides align to TRBD2. CDR1 is SGHNT and CDR2 is YENEEA in the germline V gene. The CDR3 consists of 14 residues. V shed 1 base and J 4 bases; nucleotides not matched to a gene: 0.

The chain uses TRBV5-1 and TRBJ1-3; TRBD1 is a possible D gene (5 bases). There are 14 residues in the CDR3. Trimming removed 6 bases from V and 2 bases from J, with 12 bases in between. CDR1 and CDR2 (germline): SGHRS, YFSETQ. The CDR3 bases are TGCGCCAGCAAGGTCGGGGGTACTGGAAACACCATATATTTT. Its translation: CASKVGGTGNTIYF.

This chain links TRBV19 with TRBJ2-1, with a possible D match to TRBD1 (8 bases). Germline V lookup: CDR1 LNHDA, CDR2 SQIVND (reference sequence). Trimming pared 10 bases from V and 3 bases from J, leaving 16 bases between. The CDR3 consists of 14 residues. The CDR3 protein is CATSTGEGYNEQFF. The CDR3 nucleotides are TGTGCCACGTCGACAGGGGAGGGCTACAATGAGCAGTTCTTC.

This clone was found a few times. This CDR3 is CASSVERWIYEQYV. The CDR3 nucleotides are TGTGCCAGCAGCGTCGAGAGGTGGATTTACGAGCAGTACGTC. The rearrangement uses TRBV7-6 and TRBJ2-7; no clear D. The germline V gene encodes CDR1 SGHVS and CDR2 FNYEAQ. Trimming took 5 bases from V and 4 from J, leaving 15 bases between them. The CDR3 extends over 14 amino acids.

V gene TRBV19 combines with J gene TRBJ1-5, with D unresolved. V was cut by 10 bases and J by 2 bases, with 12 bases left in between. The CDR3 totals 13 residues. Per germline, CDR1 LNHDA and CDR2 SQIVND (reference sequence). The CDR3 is CATNPRGNQPQHF. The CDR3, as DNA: TGTGCCACTAACCCCCGAGGCAATCAGCCCCAGCATTTT.

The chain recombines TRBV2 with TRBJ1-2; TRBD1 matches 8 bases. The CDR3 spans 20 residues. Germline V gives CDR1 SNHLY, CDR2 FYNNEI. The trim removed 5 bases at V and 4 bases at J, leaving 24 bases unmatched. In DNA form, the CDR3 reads TGTGCCAGCAGTACCCGCGCTAATCGGGGTTTTACAGGGGGACTCTATGGCTACACCTTC. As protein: CASSTRANRGFTGGLYGYTF. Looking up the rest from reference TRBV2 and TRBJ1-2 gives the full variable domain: EPEVTQTPSHQVTQMGQEVILRCVPISNHLYFYWYRQILGQKVEFLVSFYNNEISEKSEIFDDQFSVERPDGSNFTLKIRSTKLEDSAMYFCASSTRANRGFTGGLYGYTFGSGTRLTVV.